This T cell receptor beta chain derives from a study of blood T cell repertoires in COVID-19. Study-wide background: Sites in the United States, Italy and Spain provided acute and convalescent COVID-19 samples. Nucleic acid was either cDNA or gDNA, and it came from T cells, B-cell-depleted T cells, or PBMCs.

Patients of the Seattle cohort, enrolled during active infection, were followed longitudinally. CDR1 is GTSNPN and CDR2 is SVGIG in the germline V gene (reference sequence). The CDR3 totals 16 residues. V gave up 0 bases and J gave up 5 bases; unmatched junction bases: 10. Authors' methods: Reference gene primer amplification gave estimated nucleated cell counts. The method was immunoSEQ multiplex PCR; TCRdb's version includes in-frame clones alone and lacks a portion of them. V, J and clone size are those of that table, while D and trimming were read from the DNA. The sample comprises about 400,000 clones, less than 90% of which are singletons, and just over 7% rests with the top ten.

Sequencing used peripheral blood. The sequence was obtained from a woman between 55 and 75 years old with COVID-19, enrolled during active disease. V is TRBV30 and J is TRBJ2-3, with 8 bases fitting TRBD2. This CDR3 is CAWSVLVAGYGDTQYF. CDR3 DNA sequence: TGTGCCTGGAGTGTACTTGTAGCGGGGTATGGAGATACGCAGTATTTT.